This T cell receptor (beta chain) was sequenced for a study of CD8 T cells in ankylosing spondylitis. In germline, CDR1 is SEHNR, CDR2 FQNEAQ (reference sequence). The ends were cut back, 7 bases at V and 3 bases at J, with 13 bases in the middle. CDR3 length equals 13 residues. TCRdb re-called the 5' RACE reads with MiXCR, one entry per CDR3 protein. This table has 270,000 or so distinct CDR3 sequences, 18% appearing once. The V gene is TRBV7-9, the J gene TRBJ2-7; D not resolved. Material: blood, either unsorted or a sorted T cell fraction (not recorded which). The TCR comes from a male donor with ankylosing spondylitis or in good health (not recorded which). CDR3 bases: TGTGCCAGCACTTCAGGCACCGGCTACGAGCAGTACTTC. Protein product: CASTSGTGYEQYF.